The entry below gives a single TCR beta chain sequence along with its context. Antigen unknown. CDR3 length: 15 residues. The germline V and J ends were trimmed by 10 bases and 4 bases, with 20 bases remaining between them. Germline V gene sequence: CDR1 MNHEY, CDR2 SVGAGI. The record originates from a study of cytomegalovirus exposure and HLA in healthy donors. Study results and caveats: Further analysis, carried out later, found HLA-associated TCR beta chains more clonally expanded than equally common other chains. Most of the TCR beta V segments (in an earlier analysis) were productive either about 87% or about 30% of the time.

The PCR was carried out with 60 Vbeta primers and 13 Jbeta primers. Assay: immunoSEQ multiplex PCR; the TCRdb copy retains only in-frame clones and omits some. The sample has under 110,000 clones, around 79% seen once. The V and J genes are TRBV6-5 and TRBJ1-5; D uncertain. The sequence came from a middle-aged woman in good health and CMV-seronegative. The material sequenced was PBMCs. The DNA for the CDR3 is TGTGCCACCTTGGCCCAGAACTACCTTAATCAGCCCCAGCATTTT. This gives the protein CATLAQNYLNQPQHF.